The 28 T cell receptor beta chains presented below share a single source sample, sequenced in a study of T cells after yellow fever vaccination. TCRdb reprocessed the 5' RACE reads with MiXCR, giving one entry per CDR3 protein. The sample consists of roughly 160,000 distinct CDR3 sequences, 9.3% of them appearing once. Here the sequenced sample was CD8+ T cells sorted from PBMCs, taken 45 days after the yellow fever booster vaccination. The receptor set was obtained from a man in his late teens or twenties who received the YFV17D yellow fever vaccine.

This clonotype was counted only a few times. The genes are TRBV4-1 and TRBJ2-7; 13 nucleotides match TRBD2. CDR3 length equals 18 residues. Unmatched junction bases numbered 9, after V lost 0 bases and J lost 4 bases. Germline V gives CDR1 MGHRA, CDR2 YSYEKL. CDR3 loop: CASSQEGTRTSGGYEQYF. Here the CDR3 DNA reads TGCGCCAGCAGCCAAGAGGGCACCCGGACTAGCGGGGGTTACGAGCAGTACTTC.

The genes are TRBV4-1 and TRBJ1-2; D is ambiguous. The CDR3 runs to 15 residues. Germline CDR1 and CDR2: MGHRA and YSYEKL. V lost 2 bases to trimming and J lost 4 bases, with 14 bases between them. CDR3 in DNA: TGCGCCAGCAGCCAATCCCCGGTGATGACCTATGGCTACACCTTC. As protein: CASSQSPVMTYGYTF.

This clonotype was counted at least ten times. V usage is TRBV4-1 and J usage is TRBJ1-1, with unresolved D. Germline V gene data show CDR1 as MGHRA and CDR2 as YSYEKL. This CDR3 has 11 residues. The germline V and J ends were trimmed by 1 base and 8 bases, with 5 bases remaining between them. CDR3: CASSQGTEAFF. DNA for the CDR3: TGCGCCAGCAGCCAAGGGACCGAAGCTTTCTTT.

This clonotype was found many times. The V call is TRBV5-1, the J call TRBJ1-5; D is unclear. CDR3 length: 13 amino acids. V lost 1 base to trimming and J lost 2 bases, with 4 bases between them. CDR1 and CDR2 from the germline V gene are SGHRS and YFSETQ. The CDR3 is CASSLMGNQPQHF. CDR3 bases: TGCGCCAGCAGCTTGATGGGCAATCAGCCCCAGCATTTT.

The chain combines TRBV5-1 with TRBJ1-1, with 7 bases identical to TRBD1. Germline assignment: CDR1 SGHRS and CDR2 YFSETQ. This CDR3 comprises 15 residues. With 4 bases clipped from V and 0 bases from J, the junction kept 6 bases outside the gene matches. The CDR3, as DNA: TGCGCCAGCAGCACTCGACAGGGTTTGAACACTGAAGCTTTCTTT. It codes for CASSTRQGLNTEAFF. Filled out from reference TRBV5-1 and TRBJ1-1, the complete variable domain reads KAGVTQTPRYLIKTRGQQVTLSCSPISGHRSVSWYQQTPGQGLQFLFEYFSETQRNKGNFPGRFSGRQFSNSRSEMNVSTLELGDSALYLCASSTRQGLNTEAFFGQGTRLTVV.

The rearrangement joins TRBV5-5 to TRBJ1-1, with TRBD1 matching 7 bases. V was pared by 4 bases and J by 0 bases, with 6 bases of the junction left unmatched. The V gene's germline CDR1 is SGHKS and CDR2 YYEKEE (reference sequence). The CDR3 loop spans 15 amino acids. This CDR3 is CASSRPGQLNTEAFF. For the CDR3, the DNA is TGTGCCAGCAGCAGGCCGGGACAGTTGAACACTGAAGCTTTCTTT.

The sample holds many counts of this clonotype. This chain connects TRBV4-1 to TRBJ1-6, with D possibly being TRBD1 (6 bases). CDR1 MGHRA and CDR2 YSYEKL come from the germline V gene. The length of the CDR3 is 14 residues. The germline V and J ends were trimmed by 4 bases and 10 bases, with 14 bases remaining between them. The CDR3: CASSLGGGGSPLHF. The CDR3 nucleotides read TGCGCCAGCAGCCTAGGGGGGGGTGGCTCACCCCTCCACTTT.

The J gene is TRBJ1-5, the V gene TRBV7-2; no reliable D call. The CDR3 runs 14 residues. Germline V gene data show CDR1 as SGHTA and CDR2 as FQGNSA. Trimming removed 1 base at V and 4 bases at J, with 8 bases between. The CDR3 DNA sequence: TGTGCCAGCAGCTTAGTTTCTGCTAATCAGCCCCAGCATTTT. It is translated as CASSLVSANQPQHF.

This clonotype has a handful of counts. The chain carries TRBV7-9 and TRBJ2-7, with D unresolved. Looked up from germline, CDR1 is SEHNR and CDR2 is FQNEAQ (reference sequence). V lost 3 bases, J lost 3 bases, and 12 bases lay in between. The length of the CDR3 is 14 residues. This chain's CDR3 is CASSFVGIGYEQYF. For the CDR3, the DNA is TGTGCCAGCAGCTTTGTGGGAATAGGCTACGAGCAGTACTTC.

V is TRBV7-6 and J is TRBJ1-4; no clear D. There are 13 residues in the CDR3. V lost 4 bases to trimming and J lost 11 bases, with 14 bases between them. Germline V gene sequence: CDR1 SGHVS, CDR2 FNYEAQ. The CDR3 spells CASSSGWVDKLFF. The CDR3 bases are TGTGCCAGCAGCTCCGGGTGGGTCGACAAACTGTTTTTT.

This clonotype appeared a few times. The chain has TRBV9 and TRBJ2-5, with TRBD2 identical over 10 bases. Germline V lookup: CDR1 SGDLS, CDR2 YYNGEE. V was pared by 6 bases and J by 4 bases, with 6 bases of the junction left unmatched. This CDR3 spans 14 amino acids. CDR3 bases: TGTGCCAGCACTCATAGCGGGGGGCGAGAGACCCAGTACTTC. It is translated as CASTHSGGRETQYF.

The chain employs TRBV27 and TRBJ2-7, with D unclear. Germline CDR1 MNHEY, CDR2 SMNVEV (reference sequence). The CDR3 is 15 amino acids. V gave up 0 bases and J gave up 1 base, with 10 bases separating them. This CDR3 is CASSLSIQKSYEQYF. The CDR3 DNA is TGTGCCAGCAGTTTATCGATACAGAAATCCTACGAGCAGTACTTC.

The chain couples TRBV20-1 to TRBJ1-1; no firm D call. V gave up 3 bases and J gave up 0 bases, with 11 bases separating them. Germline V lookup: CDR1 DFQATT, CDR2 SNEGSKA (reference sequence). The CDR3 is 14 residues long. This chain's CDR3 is CSASRTEMNTEAFF. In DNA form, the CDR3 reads TGCAGTGCTAGCCGCACAGAGATGAACACTGAAGCTTTCTTT.

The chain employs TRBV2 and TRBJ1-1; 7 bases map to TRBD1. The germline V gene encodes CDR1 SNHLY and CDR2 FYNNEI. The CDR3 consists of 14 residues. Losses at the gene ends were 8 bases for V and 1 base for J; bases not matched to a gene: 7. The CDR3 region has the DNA TGTGCCAGCCCCCTGGGACAGACGAACACTGAAGCTTTCTTT. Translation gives CASPLGQTNTEAFF.

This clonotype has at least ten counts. The CDR3 protein is CASSEVGYTEAFF. CDR3 sequence (DNA): TGTGCCAGCAGTGAAGTCGGGTACACTGAAGCTTTCTTT. The chain carries TRBV6-1 and TRBJ1-1, with D unresolved. V was trimmed by 1 base and J by 3 bases, leaving 6 bases between them. Germline CDR1 is MNHNS and CDR2 is SASEGT. This CDR3 region has 13 residues.

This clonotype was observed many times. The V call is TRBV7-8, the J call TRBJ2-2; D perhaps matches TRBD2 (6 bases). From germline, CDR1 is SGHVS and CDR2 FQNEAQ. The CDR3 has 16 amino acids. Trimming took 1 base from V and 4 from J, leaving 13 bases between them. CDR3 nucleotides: TGTGCCAGCAGCTTAGGAGGCGGGGTGGGCACCGGGGAGCTGTTTTTT. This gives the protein CASSLGGGVGTGELFF. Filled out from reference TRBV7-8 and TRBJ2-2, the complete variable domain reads GAGVSQSPRYKVAKRGQDVALRCDPISGHVSLFWYQQALGQGPEFLTYFQNEAQLDKSGLPSDRFFAERPEGSVSTLKIQRTQQEDSAVYLCASSLGGGVGTGELFFGEGSRLTVL.

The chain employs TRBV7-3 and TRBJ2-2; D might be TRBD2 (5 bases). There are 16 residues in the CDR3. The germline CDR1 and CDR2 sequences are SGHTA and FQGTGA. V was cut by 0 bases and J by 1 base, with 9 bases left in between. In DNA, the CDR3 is TGTGCCAGCAGCTTAACGCCTGCGGGGAACACCGGGGAGCTGTTTTTT. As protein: CASSLTPAGNTGELFF.

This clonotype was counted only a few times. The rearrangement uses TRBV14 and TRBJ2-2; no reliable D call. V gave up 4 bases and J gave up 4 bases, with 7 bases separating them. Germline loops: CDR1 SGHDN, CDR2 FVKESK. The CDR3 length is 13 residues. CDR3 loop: CASSLTFTGELFF. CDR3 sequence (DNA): TGTGCCAGCAGCCTCACGTTCACCGGGGAGCTGTTTTTT.

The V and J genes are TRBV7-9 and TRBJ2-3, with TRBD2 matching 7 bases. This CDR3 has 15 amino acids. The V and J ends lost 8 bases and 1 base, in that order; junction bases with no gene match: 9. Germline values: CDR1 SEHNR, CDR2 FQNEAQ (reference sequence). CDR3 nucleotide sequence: TGTGCCAGCCGAGGTAGGAGCGGGGGCACAGATACGCAGTATTTT. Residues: CASRGRSGGTDTQYF.

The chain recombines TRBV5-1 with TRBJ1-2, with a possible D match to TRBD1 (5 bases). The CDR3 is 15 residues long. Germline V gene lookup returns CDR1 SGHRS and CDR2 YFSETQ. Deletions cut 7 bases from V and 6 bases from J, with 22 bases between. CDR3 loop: CASAVISRDEHGYTF. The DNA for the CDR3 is TGCGCCAGCGCTGTAATTTCCCGGGACGAACATGGCTACACCTTC. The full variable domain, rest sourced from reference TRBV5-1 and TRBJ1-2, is KAGVTQTPRYLIKTRGQQVTLSCSPISGHRSVSWYQQTPGQGLQFLFEYFSETQRNKGNFPGRFSGRQFSNSRSEMNVSTLELGDSALYLCASAVISRDEHGYTFGSGTRLTVV.

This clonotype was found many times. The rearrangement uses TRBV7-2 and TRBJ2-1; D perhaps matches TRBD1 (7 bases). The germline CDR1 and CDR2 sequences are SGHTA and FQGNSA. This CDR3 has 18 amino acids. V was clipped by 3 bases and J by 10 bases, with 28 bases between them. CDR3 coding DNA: TGTGCCAGCAGCTTTAGACGGGACCCAGGGGGGCTCCCATGGGAGCAGTTCTTC. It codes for CASSFRRDPGGLPWEQFF.

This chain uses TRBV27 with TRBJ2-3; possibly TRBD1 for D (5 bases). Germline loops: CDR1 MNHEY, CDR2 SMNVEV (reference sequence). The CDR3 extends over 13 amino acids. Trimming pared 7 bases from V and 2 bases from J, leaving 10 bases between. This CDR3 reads CASKKGLTDTQYF. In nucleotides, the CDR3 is TGTGCCAGCAAAAAGGGGCTCACAGATACGCAGTATTTT.

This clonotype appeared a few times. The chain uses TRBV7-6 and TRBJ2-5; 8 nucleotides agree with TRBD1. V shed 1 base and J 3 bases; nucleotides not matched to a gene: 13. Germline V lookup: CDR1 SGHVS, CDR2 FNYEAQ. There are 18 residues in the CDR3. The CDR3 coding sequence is TGTGCCAGCAGCTTAGGGCCGGGACAGGTTCGGGGGAAAGAGACCCAGTACTTC. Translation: CASSLGPGQVRGKETQYF.

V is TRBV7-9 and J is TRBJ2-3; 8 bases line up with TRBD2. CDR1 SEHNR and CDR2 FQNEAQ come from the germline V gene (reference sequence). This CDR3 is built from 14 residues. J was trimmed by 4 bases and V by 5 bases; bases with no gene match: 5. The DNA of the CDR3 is TGTGCCAGCAGCCCCCGGACTAGCTCAGATACGCAGTATTTT. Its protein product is CASSPRTSSDTQYF.

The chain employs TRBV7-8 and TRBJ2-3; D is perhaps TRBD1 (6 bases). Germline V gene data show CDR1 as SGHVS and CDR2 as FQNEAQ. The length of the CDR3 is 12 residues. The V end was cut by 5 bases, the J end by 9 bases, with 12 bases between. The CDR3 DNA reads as TGTGCCAGCAGCCTCCGCCAGGGGACGCAGTATTTT. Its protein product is CASSLRQGTQYF.

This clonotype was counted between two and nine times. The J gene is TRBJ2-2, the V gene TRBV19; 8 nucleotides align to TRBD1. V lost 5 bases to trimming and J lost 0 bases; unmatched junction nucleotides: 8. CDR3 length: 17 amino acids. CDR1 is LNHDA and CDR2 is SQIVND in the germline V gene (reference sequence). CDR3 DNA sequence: TGTGCCAGTAGTTCGTGGACAGGGACCCCGAACACCGGGGAGCTGTTTTTT. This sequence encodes CASSSWTGTPNTGELFF.

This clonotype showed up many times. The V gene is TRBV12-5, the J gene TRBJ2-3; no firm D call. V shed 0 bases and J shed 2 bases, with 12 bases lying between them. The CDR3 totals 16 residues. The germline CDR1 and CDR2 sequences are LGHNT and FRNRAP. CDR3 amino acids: CASGLVRTLVTDTQYF. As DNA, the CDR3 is TGTGCTAGTGGTTTGGTACGAACTCTAGTCACAGATACGCAGTATTTT. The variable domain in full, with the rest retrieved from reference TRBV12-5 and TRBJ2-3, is DARVTQTPRHKVTEMGQEVTMRCQPILGHNTVFWYRQTMMQGLELLAYFRNRAPLDDSGMPKDRFSAEMPDATLATLKIQPSEPRDSAVYFCASGLVRTLVTDTQYFGPGTRLTVL.

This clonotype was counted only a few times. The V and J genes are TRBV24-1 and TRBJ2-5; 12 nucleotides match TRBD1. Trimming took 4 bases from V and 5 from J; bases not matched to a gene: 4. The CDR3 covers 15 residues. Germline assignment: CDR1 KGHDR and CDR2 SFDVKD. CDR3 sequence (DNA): TGTGCCACCAGTGAGGGACAGGGGGCGGGGGAGACCCAGTACTTC. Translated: CATSEGQGAGETQYF.